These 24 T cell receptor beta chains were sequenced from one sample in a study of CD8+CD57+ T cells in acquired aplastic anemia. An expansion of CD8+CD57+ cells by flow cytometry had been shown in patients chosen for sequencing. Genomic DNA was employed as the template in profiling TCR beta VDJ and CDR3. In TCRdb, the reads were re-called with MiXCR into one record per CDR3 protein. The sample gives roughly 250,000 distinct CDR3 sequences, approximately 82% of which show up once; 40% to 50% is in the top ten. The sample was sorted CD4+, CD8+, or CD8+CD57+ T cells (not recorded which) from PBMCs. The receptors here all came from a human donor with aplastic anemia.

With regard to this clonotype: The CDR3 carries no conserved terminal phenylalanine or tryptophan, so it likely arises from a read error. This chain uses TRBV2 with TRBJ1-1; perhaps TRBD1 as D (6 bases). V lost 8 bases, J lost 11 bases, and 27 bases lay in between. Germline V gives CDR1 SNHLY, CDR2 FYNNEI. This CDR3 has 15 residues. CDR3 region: CASGDGGTGKPDAFP. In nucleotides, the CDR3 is TGTGCCAGCGGGGACGGTGGCACAGGGAAGCCGGATGCTTTCCCA.

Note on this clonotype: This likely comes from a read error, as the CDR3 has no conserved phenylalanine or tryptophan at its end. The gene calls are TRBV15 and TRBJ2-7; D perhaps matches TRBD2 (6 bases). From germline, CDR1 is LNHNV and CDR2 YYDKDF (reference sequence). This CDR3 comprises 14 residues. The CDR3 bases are TGTGCCACCAGCGGCCGGGGGATAGCCTATGAGCAGTACTAC. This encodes CATSGRGIAYEQYY.

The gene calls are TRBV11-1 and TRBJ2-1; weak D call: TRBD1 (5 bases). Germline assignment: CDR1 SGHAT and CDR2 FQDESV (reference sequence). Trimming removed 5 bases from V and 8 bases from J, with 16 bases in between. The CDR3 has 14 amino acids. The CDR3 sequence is CASSTRTNPDEQFF. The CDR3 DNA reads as TGTGCCAGCAGCACAAGGACAAACCCAGATGAGCAGTTCTTC.

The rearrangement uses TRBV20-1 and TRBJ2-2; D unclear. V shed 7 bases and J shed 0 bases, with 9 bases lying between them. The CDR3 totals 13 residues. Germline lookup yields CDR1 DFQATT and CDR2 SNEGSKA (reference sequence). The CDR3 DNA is TGCAGTGTAGGTCTACCGAACACCGGGGAGCTGTTTTTT. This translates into CSVGLPNTGELFF.

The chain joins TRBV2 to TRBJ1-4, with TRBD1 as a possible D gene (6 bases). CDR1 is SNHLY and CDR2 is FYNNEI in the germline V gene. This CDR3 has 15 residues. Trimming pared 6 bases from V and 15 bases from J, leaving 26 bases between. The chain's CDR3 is CASSEGGAHTEYLFF. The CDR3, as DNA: TGTGCCAGCAGCGAGGGGGGCGCACATACGGAATATTTGTTTTTT.

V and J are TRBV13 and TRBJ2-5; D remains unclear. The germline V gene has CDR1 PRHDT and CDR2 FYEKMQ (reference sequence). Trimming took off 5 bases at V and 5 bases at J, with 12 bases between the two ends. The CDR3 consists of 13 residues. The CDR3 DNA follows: TGTGCCAGCAGCCATCCTCCAGAGGAGACCCAGTACTTC. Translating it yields CASSHPPEETQYF.

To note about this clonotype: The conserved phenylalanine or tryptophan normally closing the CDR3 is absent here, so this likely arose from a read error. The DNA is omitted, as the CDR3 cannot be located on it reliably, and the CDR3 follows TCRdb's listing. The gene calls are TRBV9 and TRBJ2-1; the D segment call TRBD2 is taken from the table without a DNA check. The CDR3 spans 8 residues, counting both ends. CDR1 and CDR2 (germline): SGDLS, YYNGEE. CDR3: CASSGGEA.

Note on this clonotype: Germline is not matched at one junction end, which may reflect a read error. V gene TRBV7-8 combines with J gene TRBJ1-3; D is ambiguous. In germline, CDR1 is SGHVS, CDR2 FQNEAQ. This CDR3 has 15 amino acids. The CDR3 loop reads CASSLAGGPGNTYYF. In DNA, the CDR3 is TGTGCCAGCAGCCTAGCGGGAGGTCCTGGTAACACCTATTATTTT.

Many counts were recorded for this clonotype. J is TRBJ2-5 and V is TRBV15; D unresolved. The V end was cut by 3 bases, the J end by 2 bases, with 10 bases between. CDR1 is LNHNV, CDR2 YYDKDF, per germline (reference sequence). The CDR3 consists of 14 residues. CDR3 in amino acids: CATSRGTGQETQYF. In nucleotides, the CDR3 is TGTGCCACCAGCAGGGGCACCGGGCAAGAGACCCAGTACTTC.

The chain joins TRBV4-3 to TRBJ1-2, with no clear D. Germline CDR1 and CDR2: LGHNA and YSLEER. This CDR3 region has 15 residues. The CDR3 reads CAMLWGGGSNYGYTF. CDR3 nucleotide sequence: TGCGCTATGCTCTGGGGTGGAGGGTCAAACTATGGCTACACCTTC.

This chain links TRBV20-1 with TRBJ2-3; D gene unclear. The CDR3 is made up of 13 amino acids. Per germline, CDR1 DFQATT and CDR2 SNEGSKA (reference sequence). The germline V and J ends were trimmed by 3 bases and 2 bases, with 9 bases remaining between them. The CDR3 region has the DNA TGCAGTGCTAGTGGAACCCTCACAGATACGCAGTATTTT. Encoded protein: CSASGTLTDTQYF.

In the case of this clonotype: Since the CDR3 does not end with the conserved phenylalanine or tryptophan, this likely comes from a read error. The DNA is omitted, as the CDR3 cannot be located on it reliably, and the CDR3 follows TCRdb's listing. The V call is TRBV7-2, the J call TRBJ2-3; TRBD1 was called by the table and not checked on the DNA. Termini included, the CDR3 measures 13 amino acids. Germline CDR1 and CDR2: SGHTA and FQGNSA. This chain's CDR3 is CACSHTGLGNTKY.

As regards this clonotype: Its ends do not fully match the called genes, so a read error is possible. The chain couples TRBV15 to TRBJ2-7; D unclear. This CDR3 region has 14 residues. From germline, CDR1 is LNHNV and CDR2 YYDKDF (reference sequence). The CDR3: CAASSRSVQYKQYF. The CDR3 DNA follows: TGTGCCGCCAGCAGCCGGAGCGTGCAATACAAGCAGTACTTC.

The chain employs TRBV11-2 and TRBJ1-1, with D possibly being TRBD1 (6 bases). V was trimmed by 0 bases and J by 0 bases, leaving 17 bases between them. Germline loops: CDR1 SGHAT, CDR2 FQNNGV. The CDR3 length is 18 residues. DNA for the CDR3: TGTGCCAGCAGCTTAGAAGGGGGGGGTTTAACCTTGAACACTGAAGCTTTCTTT. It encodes CASSLEGGGLTLNTEAFF.

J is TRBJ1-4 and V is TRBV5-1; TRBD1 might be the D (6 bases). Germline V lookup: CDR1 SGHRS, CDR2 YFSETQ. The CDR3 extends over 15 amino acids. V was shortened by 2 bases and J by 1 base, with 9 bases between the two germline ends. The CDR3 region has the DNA TGCGCCAGCAGCTTCTTGACAGGAACTAATGAAAAACTGTTTTTT. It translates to CASSFLTGTNEKLFF.

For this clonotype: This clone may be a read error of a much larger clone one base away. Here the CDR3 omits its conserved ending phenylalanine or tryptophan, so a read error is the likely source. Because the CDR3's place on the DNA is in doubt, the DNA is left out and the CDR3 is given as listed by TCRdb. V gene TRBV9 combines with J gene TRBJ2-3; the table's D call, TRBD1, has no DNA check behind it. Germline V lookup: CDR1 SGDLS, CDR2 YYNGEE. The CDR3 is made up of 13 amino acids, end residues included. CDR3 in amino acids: CASSVGGPSTDTL.

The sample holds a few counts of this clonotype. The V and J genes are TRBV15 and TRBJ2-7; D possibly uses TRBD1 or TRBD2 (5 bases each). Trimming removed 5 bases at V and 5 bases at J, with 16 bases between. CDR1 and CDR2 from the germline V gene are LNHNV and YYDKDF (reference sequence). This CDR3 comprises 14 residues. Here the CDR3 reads CATSGRGLDNEQYV. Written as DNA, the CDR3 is TGTGCCACCAGCGGCCGGGGCCTAGACAACGAGCAGTACGTC.

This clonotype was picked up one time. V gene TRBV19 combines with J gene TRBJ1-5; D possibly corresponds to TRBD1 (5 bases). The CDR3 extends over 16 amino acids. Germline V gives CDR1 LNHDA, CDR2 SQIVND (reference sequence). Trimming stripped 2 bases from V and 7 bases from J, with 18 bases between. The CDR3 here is CASSIMVALWDQPQHF. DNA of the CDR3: TGTGCCAGTAGTATAATGGTCGCCCTTTGGGACCAGCCCCAGCATTTT.

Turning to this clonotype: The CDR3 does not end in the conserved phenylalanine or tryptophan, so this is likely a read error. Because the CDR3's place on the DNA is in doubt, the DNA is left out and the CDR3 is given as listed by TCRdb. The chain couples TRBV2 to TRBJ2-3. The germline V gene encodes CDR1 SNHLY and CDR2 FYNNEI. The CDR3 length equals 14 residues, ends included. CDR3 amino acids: CASSPTPDTQTFYS.

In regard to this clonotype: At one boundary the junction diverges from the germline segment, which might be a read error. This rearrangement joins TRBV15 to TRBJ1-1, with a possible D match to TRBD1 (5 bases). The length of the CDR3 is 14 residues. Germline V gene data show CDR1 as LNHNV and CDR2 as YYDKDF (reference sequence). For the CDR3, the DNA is TGTGCCACCAGCGACCGGGGCCTAGCCAATGAGCAGTACTTT. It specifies CATSDRGLANEQYF.

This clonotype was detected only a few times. The CDR3 reads CASSFTSGGPDTQYF. The CDR3 DNA is TGTGCCAGCAGCTTTACTAGCGGGGGCCCAGATACGCAGTATTTT. The chain recombines TRBV5-4 with TRBJ2-3; 11 bases line up with TRBD2. CDR1 is SGHNT, CDR2 YYREEE, per germline (reference sequence). The CDR3 is 15 amino acids. The V gene end was trimmed by 2 bases and the J gene end by 4 bases; junction bases not matched to a gene: 3. Together with reference TRBV5-4 and TRBJ2-3, the CDR3 gives the full variable domain: ETGVTQSPTHLIKTRGQQVTLRCSSQSGHNTVSWYQQALGQGPQFIFQYYREEENGRGNFPPRFSGLQFPNYSSELNVNALELDDSALYLCASSFTSGGPDTQYFGPGTRLTVL.

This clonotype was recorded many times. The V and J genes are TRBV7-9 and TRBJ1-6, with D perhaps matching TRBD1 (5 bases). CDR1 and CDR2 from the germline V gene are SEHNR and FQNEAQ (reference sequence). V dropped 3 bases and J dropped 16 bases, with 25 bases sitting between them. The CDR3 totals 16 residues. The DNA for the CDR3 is TGTGCCAGCAGCTTTCAAAGAAGCGGGGGGAGCGATGAGCTCCACTTT. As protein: CASSFQRSGGSDELHF.

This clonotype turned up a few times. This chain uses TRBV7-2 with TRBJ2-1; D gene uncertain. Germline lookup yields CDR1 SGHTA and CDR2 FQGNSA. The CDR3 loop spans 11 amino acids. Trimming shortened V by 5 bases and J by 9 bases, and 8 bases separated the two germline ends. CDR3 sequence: CASSLTLEQFF. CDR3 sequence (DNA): TGTGCCAGCAGCCTGACGCTTGAGCAGTTCTTC.

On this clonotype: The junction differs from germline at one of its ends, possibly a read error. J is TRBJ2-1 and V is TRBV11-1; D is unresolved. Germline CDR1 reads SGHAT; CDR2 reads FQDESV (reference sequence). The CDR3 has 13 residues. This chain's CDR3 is CASSYGVIHEQFF. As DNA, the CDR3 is TGTGCTAGCAGCTATGGGGTGATACATGAGCAGTTCTTC.